The next 17 T cell receptor beta chains were all read from a single sample in a study of shared clonotypes between healthy human individuals. Positive CCR7 selection of CD45RO-negative cells yielded the naive CD8 cells, and terminally differentiated effector memory CD45RA+ cells were excluded. TCRdb's copy holds only in-frame clones and misses some; the assay was immunoSEQ multiplex PCR. The sample lists about 2.1 million clones; just under 95% were seen once. Sequenced input: naive CD8+ T cells from PBMCs. The receptors were gathered from a man younger than 35 in good health. Some clones in this sample may be carry-over from other donors' samples.

J is TRBJ2-3 and V is TRBV7-3; possible D gene TRBD2, 7 bases. The CDR3 sequence is 16 residues long. The germline V and J ends were trimmed by 7 bases and 3 bases, with 20 bases remaining between them. Looked up from germline, CDR1 is SGHTA and CDR2 is FQGTGA. CDR3 amino acids: CASTLRGSGYTDTQYF. The CDR3 DNA sequence: TGTGCCAGCACCCTCAGGGGTAGCGGGTATACAGATACGCAGTATTTT.

This chain uses TRBV11-2 with TRBJ2-7; 12 positions agree with TRBD2. In germline, CDR1 is SGHAT, CDR2 FQNNGV. V dropped 3 bases and J dropped 3; count of bases not matched to a gene: 12. There are 18 residues in the CDR3. Here the CDR3 DNA reads TGTGCCAGCAGCTTCTTTCTAGCGGGAGGGACACAAAACTACGAGCAGTACTTC. Residues: CASSFFLAGGTQNYEQYF.

The chain has TRBV10-2 and TRBJ2-7; TRBD2 matches at 8 bases. The CDR3 is 14 amino acids. The V and J ends lost 3 bases and 0 bases, in that order; junction bases with no gene match: 1. Germline values: CDR1 WSHSY, CDR2 SAAADI. The chain's CDR3 is CASSEAGDSYEQYF. In DNA form, the CDR3 reads TGCGCCAGCAGTGAAGCGGGGGACTCCTACGAGCAGTACTTC.

The chain has TRBV7-7 and TRBJ2-7; TRBD2 agrees at 9 bases. CDR1 and CDR2 (germline): SSHAT, FNYEAQ (reference sequence). The CDR3 is 15 residues long. J gave up 4 bases and V 5 bases, and 9 bases lay outside the gene matches. The CDR3 coding sequence is TGTGCCAGCAGCCCGGTGGCTAGCGGGATGTACGAGCAGTACTTC. Its protein is CASSPVASGMYEQYF.

V usage is TRBV6-5 and J usage is TRBJ2-7, with D unresolved. Trimming cost V 2 bases and J 5 bases, with 16 bases left between them. The germline gives CDR1 MNHEY, CDR2 SVGAGI. The CDR3 covers 15 residues. The CDR3 DNA is TGTGCCAGCAGTTACCCACCTATCCGACGGAACGAGCAGTACTTC. It codes for CASSYPPIRRNEQYF.

V and J are TRBV29-1 and TRBJ2-3; 7 nucleotides line up with TRBD2. The CDR3 totals 16 residues. CDR1 SQVTM and CDR2 ANQGSEA come from the germline V gene. V lost 1 base and J lost 2; bases outside the gene matches: 9. DNA of the CDR3: TGCAGCGTTGAAGGAGGAGGACTAGGATACACAGATACGCAGTATTTT. This translates into CSVEGGGLGYTDTQYF.

The genes are TRBV11-2 and TRBJ1-4; 10 nucleotides line up with TRBD1. Germline CDR1 SGHAT, CDR2 FQNNGV. J gave up 6 bases and V 0 bases, and 4 bases lay outside the gene matches. The CDR3 totals 16 residues. The CDR3: CASSLDGDRGDEKLFF. In DNA, the CDR3 is TGTGCCAGCAGCTTAGATGGGGACAGGGGTGATGAAAAACTGTTTTTT.

This chain joins TRBV7-9 and TRBJ1-2; weak D call: TRBD1 (5 bases). This CDR3 has 13 residues. Germline CDR1 is SEHNR and CDR2 is FQNEAQ (reference sequence). Trimming stripped 2 bases from V and 8 bases from J, with 12 bases between. This CDR3 reads CASSLQGAEGYTF. For the CDR3, the DNA is TGTGCCAGCAGCTTACAGGGAGCGGAGGGCTACACCTTC.

This sequence joins TRBV27 and TRBJ2-2; D not resolved. V was clipped by 5 bases and J by 4 bases, with 8 bases between them. CDR1 MNHEY and CDR2 SMNVEV come from the germline V gene (reference sequence). CDR3 length: 13 amino acids. CDR3 DNA sequence: TGTGCCAGCAGTCCGCTGTCCACCGGGGAGCTGTTTTTT. Translating it yields CASSPLSTGELFF.

The chain couples TRBV28 to TRBJ1-5, with TRBD1 as a possible D gene (6 bases). CDR1 MDHEN and CDR2 SYDVKM come from the germline V gene. V was clipped by 4 bases and J by 3 bases, with 10 bases between them. CDR3 size: 14 residues. CDR3 nucleotides: TGTGCCAGCAGTTCACAGGGTATCAATCAGCCCCAGCATTTT. Protein product: CASSSQGINQPQHF.

CDR3 nucleotides: TGTGCCAGCAGCGGAGGTAGGAACACTGAAGCTTTCTTT. It specifies CASSGGRNTEAFF. The chain carries TRBV27 and TRBJ1-1; D gene unclear. This CDR3 is 13 amino acids long. The V and J ends lost 6 bases and 1 base respectively, with 9 bases between them. Germline CDR1 and CDR2: MNHEY and SMNVEV (reference sequence).

This clone appeared once. Given a much more abundant clone one base away, this may be a read error. The sample carries other DNA sequences with the same CDR3. This rearrangement joins TRBV2 to TRBJ2-7; unclear D gene. This CDR3 comprises 11 residues. The V end lost 5 bases, the J end lost 2 bases, and 4 bases lay between the germline ends. The V gene's germline CDR1 is SNHLY and CDR2 FYNNEI. The CDR3 protein is CASSPAYEQYF. CDR3 nucleotides: TGTGCCAGCAGTCCCGCCTACGAGCAGTACTTC.

This chain connects TRBV7-9 to TRBJ2-2; D unresolved. The ends were cut back, 7 bases at V and 1 base at J, with 10 bases in the middle. The length of the CDR3 is 14 residues. Germline CDR1 and CDR2: SEHNR and FQNEAQ (reference sequence). CDR3: CASTNLRNTGELFF. Written as DNA, the CDR3 is TGTGCCAGCACCAACCTACGGAACACCGGGGAGCTGTTTTTT.

The chain recombines TRBV28 with TRBJ2-5, with D tentatively TRBD2 (6 bases). The CDR3 extends over 14 amino acids. V was shortened by 3 bases and J by 2 bases, with 10 bases between the two germline ends. The germline V gene encodes CDR1 MDHEN and CDR2 SYDVKM. The CDR3 protein is CASSLVAEQETQYF. The CDR3 nucleotides read TGTGCCAGCAGTTTGGTAGCGGAGCAAGAGACCCAGTACTTC.

This clone was recorded once. The chain uses TRBV7-2 and TRBJ2-1; 7 nucleotides align to TRBD2. J was trimmed by 10 bases and V by 2 bases; bases with no gene match: 5. The germline gives CDR1 SGHTA, CDR2 FQGNSA. The CDR3 is made up of 13 amino acids. CDR3 in DNA: TGTGCCAGCAGCTTAACTAGCGAGTGGGAGCAGTTCTTC. Amino acids: CASSLTSEWEQFF.

The sample holds one count of this clone. The chain employs TRBV6-5 and TRBJ2-1, with a possible D match to TRBD2 (5 bases). V shed 3 bases and J shed 3 bases, with 9 bases lying between them. This CDR3 is built from 14 residues. The germline V gene encodes CDR1 MNHEY and CDR2 SVGAGI. The chain's CDR3 is CASSYTRDYNEQFF. The CDR3 coding sequence is TGTGCCAGCAGTTATACTAGGGACTACAATGAGCAGTTCTTC.

Concerning this clone itself: The sample contains more than one DNA sequence encoding this CDR3. V gene TRBV15 combines with J gene TRBJ1-1; a weak D match, TRBD1 (6 bases). The germline V gene encodes CDR1 LNHNV and CDR2 YYDKDF (reference sequence). This CDR3 comprises 13 residues. Trimming removed 5 bases at V and 5 bases at J, with 12 bases between. CDR3 sequence: CATSRGRGTEAFF. Here the CDR3 DNA reads TGTGCCACCAGCCGGGGTAGGGGGACTGAAGCTTTCTTT.